These 18 T cell receptor beta chains originate from one sample sequenced in a study of OX40 agonist ivuxolimab in advanced cancers. The method was immunoSEQ multiplex PCR; TCRdb's version includes in-frame clones alone and lacks a portion of them. The sample carries about 15,000 clones, roughly four fifths recorded once. Sequencing used CD4+ or CD8+ T cells sorted from blood, obtained in a trial of the OX40 agonist ivuxolimab. The receptors originated from an adult with an advanced solid tumor such as melanoma, head and neck, liver or kidney cancer.

The chain employs TRBV30 and TRBJ2-1; 9 bases align to TRBD2. J gave up 7 bases and V 2 bases, and 6 bases lay outside the gene matches. There are 14 residues in the CDR3. Germline CDR1 and CDR2: GTSNPN and SVGIG (reference sequence). Written as DNA, the CDR3 is TGTGCCTGGAGTTATAGCGGGGGAGGTAATGAGCAGTTCTTC. Its protein is CAWSYSGGGNEQFF.

This chain links TRBV28 with TRBJ2-1, with 12 nucleotides matching TRBD2. CDR1 and CDR2 from the germline V gene are MDHEN and SYDVKM. The CDR3 length is 20 residues. V lost 4 bases to trimming and J lost 5 bases; unmatched junction nucleotides: 18. CDR3 DNA sequence: TGTGCCAGCAGTTCGGAACAGGGGGACTCTAGCGGGAGGGGCAACAATGAGCAGTTCTTC. This translates into CASSSEQGDSSGRGNNEQFF.

This chain connects TRBV12-5 to TRBJ2-2; 10 nucleotides agree with TRBD2. Per the germline V gene, CDR1 is LGHNT and CDR2 is FRNRAP. Germline trimming cut 5 bases from V and 0 bases from J; bases unmatched to any gene: 9. The CDR3 is made up of 18 amino acids. The CDR3 spells CASGPTIAGGPNTGELFF. In DNA form, the CDR3 reads TGTGCTAGTGGTCCCACGATAGCGGGGGGTCCGAACACCGGGGAGCTGTTTTTT.

The chain carries TRBV19 and TRBJ2-7; 9 bases map to TRBD2. Trimming removed 8 bases from V and 0 bases from J; junction bases left unmatched: 2. The CDR3 spans 13 residues. CDR1 LNHDA and CDR2 SQIVND come from the germline V gene (reference sequence). CDR3 protein: CASSSGISYEQYF. The CDR3 coding sequence is TGTGCCAGTTCTAGCGGGATCTCCTACGAGCAGTACTTC.

The chain couples TRBV28 to TRBJ1-1; D remains unclear. This CDR3 is built from 14 residues. Trimming stripped 2 bases from V and 0 bases from J, with 7 bases between. Germline loops: CDR1 MDHEN, CDR2 SYDVKM. Here the CDR3 DNA reads TGTGCCAGCAGTTTAATCACTATGAACACTGAAGCTTTCTTT. This codes for CASSLITMNTEAFF.

This sequence joins TRBV13 and TRBJ1-1; TRBD1 might be the D (6 bases). Germline-derived CDR1 and CDR2 are PRHDT and FYEKMQ (reference sequence). CDR3 size: 16 residues. V lost 5 bases and J 2 bases, leaving 18 bases between the germline ends. Written as DNA, the CDR3 is TGTGCCAGCAGCGGTCCAGGGAGGGGGATTAACACTGAAGCTTTCTTT. Amino acid sequence: CASSGPGRGINTEAFF.

This clone was counted a few times. DNA of the CDR3: TGTGCCAGCAGCGGGGGGACAGGGGGCGACTATGGCTACACCTTC. This gives the protein CASSGGTGGDYGYTF. This chain connects TRBV6-5 to TRBJ1-2; 12 bases map to TRBD1. This CDR3 has 15 residues. Losses at the gene ends were 6 bases for V and 3 bases for J; bases not matched to a gene: 5. CDR1 is MNHEY and CDR2 is SVGAGI in the germline V gene.

The chain is built from TRBV2 and TRBJ2-7, with 9 bases identical to TRBD1. Trimming took 5 bases from V and 0 from J; bases not matched to a gene: 8. CDR1 SNHLY and CDR2 FYNNEI come from the germline V gene. This CDR3 comprises 16 residues. The CDR3 bases are TGTGCCAGCAGTTATCGGGGACAGGGTTACTCCTACGAGCAGTACTTC. This gives the protein CASSYRGQGYSYEQYF. The whole variable domain, remainder taken from reference TRBV2 and TRBJ2-7, is EPEVTQTPSHQVTQMGQEVILRCVPISNHLYFYWYRQILGQKVEFLVSFYNNEISEKSEIFDDQFSVERPDGSNFTLKIRSTKLEDSAMYFCASSYRGQGYSYEQYFGPGTRLTVT.

The chain combines TRBV19 with TRBJ2-7; D is perhaps TRBD2 (6 bases). The germline V gene encodes CDR1 LNHDA and CDR2 SQIVND (reference sequence). The CDR3 loop spans 13 amino acids. V dropped 5 bases and J dropped 0 bases, with 8 bases sitting between them. CDR3 protein: CASSAGLSYEQYF. CDR3 sequence (DNA): TGTGCCAGTAGTGCGGGACTCTCCTACGAGCAGTACTTC. Filled out from reference TRBV19 and TRBJ2-7, the complete variable domain reads DGGITQSPKYLFRKEGQNVTLSCEQNLNHDAMYWYRQDPGQGLRLIYYSQIVNDFQKGDIAEGYSVSREKKESFPLTVTSAQKNPTAFYLCASSAGLSYEQYFGPGTRLTVT.

This CDR3 is CASSLVVLGQGADTQYF. The CDR3 DNA reads TGTGCCAGCAGCTTAGTAGTGCTTGGACAGGGAGCCGATACGCAGTATTTT. J is TRBJ2-3 and V is TRBV5-6, with TRBD1 matching over 8 bases. This CDR3 region has 17 residues. The germline V gene encodes CDR1 SGHDT and CDR2 YYEEEE. J was trimmed by 6 bases and V by 2 bases; bases with no gene match: 14. The full variable domain, with the rest looked up from reference TRBV5-6 and TRBJ2-3, is DAGVTQSPTHLIKTRGQQVTLRCSPKSGHDTVSWYQQALGQGPQFIFQYYEEEERQRGNFPDRFSGHQFPNYSSELNVNALLLGDSALYLCASSLVVLGQGADTQYFGPGTRLTVL.

A word on this clone: The sample contains more than one DNA sequence encoding this CDR3. The V and J genes are TRBV7-8 and TRBJ2-7; no firm D call. Germline CDR1 is SGHVS and CDR2 is FQNEAQ. CDR3 size: 13 residues. The V gene lost 4 bases and the J gene lost 3 bases, with 10 bases spanning the gap. DNA of the CDR3: TGTGCCAGCAGCTCCTCGTCAGACTACGAGCAGTACTTC. The encoded protein is CASSSSSDYEQYF.

V gene TRBV19 combines with J gene TRBJ2-7, with TRBD1 identical over 7 bases. CDR3 length: 17 amino acids. The germline CDR1 and CDR2 sequences are LNHDA and SQIVND (reference sequence). V lost 3 bases and J lost 4; bases outside the gene matches: 15. CDR3 DNA: TGTGCCAGTAGTATCGCAGGGGGATTTTCTAGGGGGTACGAGCAGTACTTC. This encodes CASSIAGGFSRGYEQYF.

Here the CDR3 DNA reads TGTGCCAGCAGCCCGCCTAGCTGGGAGACCCAGTACTTC. As protein: CASSPPSWETQYF. This chain joins TRBV5-5 and TRBJ2-5, with D maybe TRBD2 (5 bases). CDR1 and CDR2 (germline): SGHKS, YYEKEE (reference sequence). This CDR3 has 13 residues. Deletions cut 4 bases from V and 5 bases from J, with 12 bases between. The full variable domain, in which reference TRBV5-5 and TRBJ2-5 provide the parts outside the CDR3, is DAGVTQSPTHLIKTRGQQVTLRCSPISGHKSVSWYQQVLGQGPQFIFQYYEKEERGRGNFPDRFSARQFPNYSSELNVNALLLGDSALYLCASSPPSWETQYFGPGTRLLVL.

The J gene is TRBJ2-2, the V gene TRBV29-1; D is unresolved. Germline V gives CDR1 SQVTM, CDR2 ANQGSEA. V was shortened by 1 base and J by 5 bases, with 11 bases between the two germline ends. This CDR3 contains 14 residues. CDR3: CSVEGLGETGELFF. CDR3 nucleotides: TGCAGCGTTGAAGGTCTGGGCGAGACCGGGGAGCTGTTTTTT.

The chain combines TRBV9 with TRBJ2-5, with D hard to call. Germline loops: CDR1 SGDLS, CDR2 YYNGEE. The CDR3 contains 13 residues. Trimming took off 5 bases at V and 3 bases at J, with 11 bases between the two ends. The CDR3 loop reads CASRDSYKETQYF. In DNA form, the CDR3 reads TGTGCCAGCAGAGACTCCTATAAAGAGACCCAGTACTTC.

The chain links TRBV5-4 to TRBJ1-1; no reliable D call. V lost 1 base, J lost 0 bases, and 19 bases lay in between. Germline-derived CDR1 and CDR2 are SGHNT and YYREEE (reference sequence). The CDR3 is 18 residues long. The CDR3 loop is CASSLISLAAGMNTEAFF. CDR3 bases: TGTGCCAGCAGCTTGATATCTCTCGCAGCAGGAATGAACACTGAAGCTTTCTTT.

The chain carries TRBV4-3 and TRBJ1-1; 8 bases agree with TRBD1. Trimming removed 4 bases from V and 3 bases from J; junction bases left unmatched: 4. The CDR3 runs 14 residues. Germline CDR1 is LGHNA and CDR2 is YSLEER. The CDR3 nucleotides read TGCGCCAGCAGCCTATCGACAGGGGACACTGAAGCTTTCTTT. Protein product: CASSLSTGDTEAFF.

This clone occurred a few times. The genes are TRBV6-5 and TRBJ1-2; perhaps TRBD1 as D (5 bases). From germline, CDR1 is MNHEY and CDR2 SVGAGI. The CDR3 has 12 residues. Trimming removed 6 bases from V and 4 bases from J, with 9 bases in between. The CDR3 DNA is TGTGCCAGCAGCTCAGGGTCCTATGGCTACACCTTC. Its protein is CASSSGSYGYTF.